One T cell receptor (beta chain) is described in this entry. TCRdb used MiXCR to reprocess the RACE reads, holding one entry per CDR3 protein. The table lists about 260,000 distinct CDR3 sequences, 7% to 10% of them singletons, with over 2% in the top ten. These data originate in a study of human T cells and chemical hapten exposure. Described time point: pre-sensitization, week 0. Documented treatment: therapeutic diphenylcyclopropenone sensitization with weekly scalp DPC. Germline CDR1 and CDR2: SNHLY and FYNNEI. Trimming shortened V by 3 bases and J by 1 base, and 7 bases separated the two germline ends. CDR3 length: 14 amino acids.

Sequenced here: whole blood, sampled in connection with sensitization to the hapten diphenylcyclopropenone (DPC). The source is a woman in her 40s with alopecia areata. Some clones in this sample may be carry-over from other donors' samples. The genes are TRBV2 and TRBJ1-5; D call uncertain. The DNA for the CDR3 is TGTGCCAGCAGTGACAGTGAAAGCAATCAGCCCCAGCATTTT. Translating it yields CASSDSESNQPQHF.